This section outlines one TCR beta chain sequence together with its context. These data are taken from a study of T cell responses to AZD1222 COVID-19 vaccine. Sequencing used immunoSEQ multiplex PCR; TCRdb keeps in-frame clones, though not all of them. The profile shows roughly 100,000 clones, about nine tenths of them singletons. The CDR3 extends over 12 amino acids. From germline, CDR1 is SGHDT and CDR2 YYEEEE. V trimming: 3 bases; J trimming: 7 bases; junction bases outside the gene matches: 3. V and J are TRBV5-6 and TRBJ2-7; 8 bases line up with TRBD2. This sequence was found in an adult in good health. This sample comprised peripheral blood, obtained on day 0 of AZD1222 vaccination. The CDR3 region has the DNA TGTGCCAGCAGCTGGGCGGGGGGAGAGCAGTACTTC. Translating gives CASSWAGGEQYF.